What follows describes a single T cell receptor (beta chain). The antigen remains undetermined. This entry belongs to a study of shared clonotypes between healthy human individuals. Terminally differentiated effector memory CD45RA+ cells were left out of the naive CD8 fraction, which was CD45RO-negative and positively selected for CCR7. The CDR3 runs to 16 residues. After removal of 5 bases from V and 3 bases from J, the junction contained 9 bases not matched to a gene. Germline CDR1 is SGHRS and CDR2 is YFSETQ. Study-level results: Shared across a few donors were 4% to 6% of the naive CD4 clonotypes.

Sequencing used immunoSEQ multiplex PCR; TCRdb keeps in-frame clones, though not all of them. The sample records nearly 600,000 clones, about 95% being singletons. The specimen was naive CD8+ T cells sorted from blood. The chain uses TRBV5-1 and TRBJ2-5, with 11 nucleotides matching TRBD1. The sequence was collected from a woman in her thirties in good health. The CDR3 DNA reads as TGCGCCAGCAGGCCCGGGACAGGGGGTTACAAAGAGACCCAGTACTTC. The encoded protein is CASRPGTGGYKETQYF.